This T cell receptor beta chain was obtained from a study of cytomegalovirus exposure and HLA in healthy donors (TCRdb year 2017). Describing the broader study: An earlier analysis of more than 550 of the donors reported 250 to 300 Gb of sequence data and 95 million to 120 million unique TCR beta sequences obtained from about 200 million T cells. About 300 gigabases of sequencing data and roughly 90 million unique TCR sequences were included in an early release covering about 600 HLA-typed donors. The genetic ancestry cluster associated with self-reported Caucasian donors included about four fifths of the 300 to 400 genotyped donors. The study was designed to test whether signatures of past pathogen exposure could be identified by cataloging public T cell receptors. Using immunosequencing, the study profiled T cell repertoires from approximately 700 subjects and related those repertoires to cytomegalovirus serostatus. A separate validation cohort of 90 to 150 different subjects was used in addition to the roughly 670-subject first cohort. To predict cytomegalovirus infection status, the study combined high-throughput TCR immunosequencing, statistical association of individual TCRs with disease status, and machine learning. To study patterns of TCR occurrence, a later analysis re-analyzed previously published TCR beta repertoires from 600 to 750 donors and added high-resolution HLA genotyping. Rather than using new phenotypic data, the later analysis identified candidate immune exposures from TCR beta sequences and from how often those sequences occurred across donors. An earlier analysis of 450 to 750 of the donors used high-throughput TCR beta sequencing to judge whether each TCR beta V gene segment behaved as functional or pseudogenic. Alongside the repertoire data, information on donor age, sex, ethnicity and CMV serostatus was compiled. A later genetic analysis took genome-wide SNP genotypes for 398 of the 666 donors and used that subset as a discovery cohort. Every repertoire in the discovery cohort had been generated on one and the same sequencing platform. Class I and class II HLA loci were covered by the typing at four-digit resolution. The number of typed donors differed by locus: roughly 620-640 for A, B, C, DRB1 and DQB1; approximately 520 for DQA1; around 610 for DPA1; and about 450 for DPB1. A handful of DR-DQ haplotypes were handled as single units for association and clustering because linkage in the cohort was strong. Across 300 to 500 genotyped donors of the cohort, an average of approximately 240,000 unique TCR beta nucleotide sequences per donor were sequenced, and approximately 17% of those sequences were non-productive.

Points the paper makes about the study in general: Linkage disequilibrium might explain the correlated functional status among segregating V segments, but an unknown experimental factor could not be excluded. Immune exposure information for the cohort was limited to CMV serostatus. A later analysis reported that several top co-occurrence clusters appeared linked to parvovirus B19, influenza, CMV and Epstein-Barr virus. Compared with equally common non-associated chains, HLA-associated TCR beta chains in a later analysis were more clonally expanded and had lower generation probabilities. In an earlier analysis of about 600 of the donors, most TCR beta V segments appeared in productive rearrangements about 90% or about 30% of the time, broadly matching IMGT annotations. V-gene and J-gene trimming of TCR beta chains was associated with a missense DCLRE1C variant in a later genetic analysis, and the association was replicated in an independent cohort. In the study, some 160 TCR beta chains were listed as associated with cytomegalovirus. While some public TCRs were present in many individuals, most TCR sequences turned up only very rarely across donors. Assigning TCR associations to individual alleles was difficult when HLA alleles, especially DR and DQ, strongly co-occurred. A further reported finding was that TCR beta sequences accurately predicted the HLA-A and HLA-B alleles for most subjects in the first cohort. According to a later genetic analysis, donors in an Asian-associated ancestry cluster had fewer N-insertions in productive TCRs than the roughly 700-donor mean. In this cohort, only TCR beta chains were sequenced, and detectable features were limited by the absence of alpha or paired-chain data. According to a later analysis, TCR association rates differed among HLA loci, with DRB1 alleles showing the most associated TCRs and HLA-C alleles showing the fewest. Some IMGT-functional V segments, including TRBV6-2 and TRBV6-3, could not be told apart with the 87-base-pair reads, so those segments were excluded. Because some donors lacked HLA typing at each locus, the association tests relied only on the typed subset. Approximately 18 rarely observed V segments, including chromosome 9 orphons, were excluded from the earlier analysis of 550 to 700 of the donors because counts were too low. Presence/absence analyses assumed roughly uniform sequencing depth across donors, an assumption that may not hold. A few of the identified cytomegalovirus-associated TCR beta chains were confirmed in vitro to be specific for cytomegalovirus antigens. According to a later analysis, most CMV-associated TCR beta chains appeared to be HLA-restricted, and the HLA associations seemed to be driven largely by CMV exposure. A group of highly shared sequence variants was considered likely to be a technical artifact of the sequencing pipeline. In both the original and validation cohorts, the classifier was reported to diagnose cytomegalovirus status with high specificity and sensitivity. According to the authors, the approach could potentially be generalized to other disease states and immunological phenotypes. Specific HLA alleles were associated with 15,000 to 20,000 TCR beta sequences at a false discovery rate of 0.05 in a later analysis.

In total, roughly 670 healthy bone marrow donors made up the cohort. All cohort members were sampled while nominally healthy, although unrecorded immune exposures were likely present. The donor tested CMV seronegative, placing the donor among the roughly 400 seronegative members of the cohort. Every donor gave a peripheral blood sample, and the peripheral blood mononuclear cells from that sample were used for TCR beta sequencing. The Qiagen DNeasy Blood Extraction Kit was used to extract genomic DNA from the blood cell samples. Receptor amplification or capture employed the immunoSEQ multiplex PCR assay. The multiplex PCR relied on a mix of 60 forward primers for TCR Vbeta segments and 13 reverse primers for TCR Jbeta segments. A multiplex PCR assay on genomic DNA amplified the CDR3 region of rearranged TCR beta genes. Amplified TCR beta libraries were sequenced as 87-base-pair reads on the Illumina HiSeq System. Concerning the study's data processing: In a later analysis, some 80 million unique TCR beta chains were counted across the roughly 610 repertoires, and approximately 11 million of these chains were shared by at least two donors. To remove PCR and sequencing errors, raw reads were error-corrected and collapsed into unique sequences using a nearest-neighbor algorithm that merged closely related sequences. Alignment of CDR3 sequences to IMGT reference sequences was used to assign V, D and J gene segments. For a sequence to be retained, a match of at least six nucleotides to both a V gene segment and a J gene segment was required. Rearrangements were classified as productive when the CDR3 lacked stop codons and remained in frame with V and J, and all other rearrangements were classified as non-productive. Following IMGT convention, CDR3 was defined as the stretch from the second conserved V-encoded cysteine to the conserved J-encoded phenylalanine. The earlier analysis of about 640 of the donors excluded any sequence lacking an unambiguous match to a single V gene segment. In an earlier analysis of approximately 500 of the donors, a V segment was called functional when productive rearrangements were above 56.7%, and segregating when the standard deviation between donors exceeded 5%. A statistical classification framework was developed to diagnose cytomegalovirus status using the catalog of TCR beta chain sequences. In a later analysis, V and J genes were assigned by comparing TCR nucleotide sequences against IMGT/GENE-DB human TR gene sequences. The TCRdist pipeline was used in a later analysis to assign CDR3 sequences and most-parsimonious VDJ recombination scenarios. A later analysis defined each TCR beta chain by its CDR3 amino acid sequence plus V-gene family, and excluded reads lacking a unique V-gene family. To address suspected cross-contamination and a sequencing artifact, a later analysis removed several hundred highly shared, low-generation-probability nucleotide sequences. For each public chain, a later analysis derived a clonal expansion index from normalized ranks of inferred template counts within each repertoire. Generation probabilities in a later analysis came from a VDJ recombination model fitted to out-of-frame rearrangements, and those results were checked against IGoR. Hypergeometric tests were used in a later analysis to score TCR-TCR, TCR-HLA and TCR-CMV co-occurrence, with a repertoire-size bias correction applied to the TCR pairs. To estimate false discovery rates, a later analysis permuted the HLA or CMV assignments 20 times. In a later analysis, co-occurring TCRs were grouped with DBSCAN, and TCRdist sequence similarity was added when clustering was performed within HLA-allele-positive subsets. For co-occurrence clustering, repertoires with fewer than 30,000 or more than 120,000 public chains were excluded, along with five repertoires with anomalous nucleotide sharing. In its TCRdb copy, this immuneACCESS table keeps in-frame sequences only and misses some clones. Where compared with another copy, unresolved V genes explain less than half of these, and the others have no known cause. Clone size and V and J calls were adopted from that table, with D and trimming inferred from the DNA. The sample contains about 160,000 clones, roughly 85% of them found a single time. 1% of the sample goes to the ten largest clones.

CDR1 and CDR2 were assigned from the germline V gene as MDHEN and SYDVKM. V gives up 7 bases and J gives up 0 bases, and the segment between their germline ends measures 11 bases. Taken from cysteine to phenylalanine, the CDR3 has 14 residues. The read is trimmed to its CDR3 DNA, 42 bases read in frame from base 1. Concerning this clone itself: This clone's antigen is unknown. Nothing much larger sits one base from this clone, and base qualities are not available.

The sequenced sample consisted of PBMCs. This receptor was identified in a boy aged 2 to 10 in good health and CMV-seronegative. This receptor chain uses TRBV28 and TRBJ2-3; TRBD2 is perhaps the D gene, given 6 matching bases. The CDR3 corresponds to CASNSGFSTDTQYF. The DNA reads TGTGCCAGCAACAGCGGGTTTAGCACAGATACGCAGTATTTT.